This passage covers 2 T cell receptor beta chains from one sample sequenced in a study of blood T cells in healthy people across ages. A sample-barcoded 5' primer and a J-beta primer mix were used in a second PCR of about 7 to 12 cycles. MiXCR was run by TCRdb on the 5' RACE reads, yielding one entry per CDR3 protein. Of roughly 1 million distinct CDR3 sequences listed, approximately 26% were seen once; the top ten hold around 0.75%. Separately, the same data were catalogued under a study of T cells of mothers and their children.

Sample: blood. These receptors were collected from a girl aged 2-10 years in good health.

The chain carries TRBV5-4 and TRBJ2-7, with TRBD1 identical over 7 bases. The CDR3 consists of 16 residues. CDR1 is SGHNT, CDR2 YYREEE, per germline (reference sequence). Trimming removed 0 bases from V and 7 bases from J; junction bases left unmatched: 13. In DNA form, the CDR3 reads TGTGCCAGCAGCTTGGTGACGGGCAGGGGGAACGGAGAGCAGTACTTC. Translating gives CASSLVTGRGNGEQYF.

The V call is TRBV29-1, the J call TRBJ1-1; D is uncertain. The CDR3 extends over 13 amino acids. Trimming cost V 2 bases and J 6 bases, with 13 bases left between them. Germline V gene sequence: CDR1 SQVTM, CDR2 ANQGSEA. The CDR3: CSVELGLRSEAFF. CDR3 nucleotide sequence: TGCAGCGTTGAACTCGGTCTCCGTTCTGAAGCTTTCTTT.